This T cell receptor (beta chain) was captured by sequencing in a study of T cell changes during pregnancy in multiple sclerosis. TCRdb's table, derived via immunoSEQ multiplex PCR, lists solely in-frame clones and lacks some. The table includes fewer than 85,000 clones, 90% to 95% detected once. V was trimmed by 1 base and J by 7 bases, leaving 11 bases between them. The CDR3 has 14 residues. Germline V gives CDR1 LNHDA, CDR2 SQIVND (reference sequence). The gene calls are TRBV19 and TRBJ2-1; D not certain. Sequences were derived from peripheral blood, sampled in the first trimester of pregnancy. The clonotype was recovered from a female donor in good health, enrolled as a control in a pregnancy study. The CDR3 region is CASSIAALLNEQFF. Written as DNA, the CDR3 is TGTGCCAGTAGTATAGCCGCACTCTTGAATGAGCAGTTCTTC.